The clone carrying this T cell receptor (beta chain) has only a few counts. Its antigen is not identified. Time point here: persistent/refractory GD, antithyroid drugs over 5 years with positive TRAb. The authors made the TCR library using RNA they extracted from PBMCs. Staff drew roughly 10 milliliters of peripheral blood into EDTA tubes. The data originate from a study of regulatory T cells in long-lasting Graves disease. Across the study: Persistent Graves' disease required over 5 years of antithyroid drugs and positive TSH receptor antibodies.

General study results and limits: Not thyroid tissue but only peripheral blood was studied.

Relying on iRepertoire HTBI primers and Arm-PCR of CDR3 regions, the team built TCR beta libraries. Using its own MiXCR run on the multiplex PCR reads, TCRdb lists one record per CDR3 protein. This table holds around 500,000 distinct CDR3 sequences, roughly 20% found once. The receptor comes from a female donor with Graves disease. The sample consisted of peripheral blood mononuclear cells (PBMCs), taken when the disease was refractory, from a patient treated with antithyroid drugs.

CDR3 in DNA: TGTGCCAGCAGCTTAGCGCTTACAGGGGGCACCGGGGAGCTGTTTTTT. This sequence encodes CASSLALTGGTGELFF. The chain joins TRBV7-9 to TRBJ2-2; 8 bases match TRBD1. Trimming cost V 0 bases and J 4 bases; bases outside gene matches: 4. Germline V gene data show CDR1 as SEHNR and CDR2 as FQNEAQ (reference sequence). CDR3 length: 16 residues. Using reference TRBV7-9 and TRBJ2-2 for the parts outside the CDR3, the full variable domain is DTGVSQNPRHKITKRGQNVTFRCDPISEHNRLYWYRQTLGQGPEFLTYFQNEAQLEKSRLLSDRFSAERPKGSFSTLEIQRTEQGDSAMYLCASSLALTGGTGELFFGEGSRLTVL.